This T cell receptor beta chain was sequenced in a study of technical replicates of blood from several donors. Some clones are missing from TCRdb's copy, which holds only in-frame ones; the method was immunoSEQ multiplex PCR. Among about 80,000 clones listed, 97% were seen once. V lost 1 base to trimming and J lost 3 bases, with 16 bases between them. The CDR3 is 16 amino acids. Germline CDR1 is MGHRA and CDR2 is YSYEKL. The chain joins TRBV4-1 to TRBJ2-7; D might be TRBD1 (6 bases). This receptor was identified in a human donor in good health. Specimen: T cells isolated from PBMCs. The CDR3 loop reads CASSQGRARGVYEQYF. The DNA for the CDR3 is TGCGCCAGCAGCCAAGGCCGGGCCAGGGGAGTCTACGAGCAGTACTTC.